This T cell receptor (beta chain) emerged from a study of identical twins. TCRdb redid the calling of the 5' RACE reads with MiXCR, one entry per CDR3 protein. The profile shows more than 1.5 million distinct CDR3 sequences, under 35% of them singletons. A remark on this clonotype: Its matching antigen is unknown.

Study-wide results and limits: The abundant beta clonotypes from cord blood had fewer insertions, and memory repertoires had none of this.

CDR1 is MNHEY, CDR2 SMNVEV, per germline (reference sequence). V was clipped by 2 bases and J by 13 bases, with 12 bases between them. There are 12 residues in the CDR3. Material for sequencing was cord blood. The chain has TRBV27 and TRBJ2-1; no definite D call. This TCR derives from a newborn girl in good health. CDR3 nucleotide sequence: TGTGCCAGCAGTTTACAGGAAGAGACCCAGTTCTTC. Translated, it gives CASSLQEETQFF.